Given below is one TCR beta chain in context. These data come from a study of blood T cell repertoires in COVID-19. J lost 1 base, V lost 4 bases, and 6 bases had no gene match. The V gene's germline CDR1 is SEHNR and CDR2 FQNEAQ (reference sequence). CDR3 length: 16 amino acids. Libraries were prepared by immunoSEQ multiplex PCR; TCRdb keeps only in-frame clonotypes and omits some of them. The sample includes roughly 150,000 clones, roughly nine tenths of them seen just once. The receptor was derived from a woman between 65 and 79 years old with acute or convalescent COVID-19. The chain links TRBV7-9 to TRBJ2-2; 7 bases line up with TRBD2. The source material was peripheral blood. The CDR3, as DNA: TGTGCCAGCAGCTCACGACGCGGGGGGAACACCGGGGAGCTGTTTTTT. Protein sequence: CASSSRRGGNTGELFF.